This T cell receptor beta chain was sequenced during a study of Graves' ophthalmopathy and Graves' hyperthyroidism. With regard to this clonotype: Its matching antigen is unknown. This may arise from a read error, as a much more abundant clone is one base away.

Amplified material comprised TCR beta CDR3 regions derived from RNA transcripts. The authors performed first-round RT-PCR with HTBI primers and then a second-round multiplex PCR. MiXCR, applied by TCRdb to the multiplex PCR reads, yields one record per CDR3 protein. The profile shows 660,000 or so distinct CDR3 sequences, roughly two fifths of them singletons. Findings and limits, study-wide: Most expanded thyroid clonotypes above 0.001 frequency also appeared in blood.

The CDR3 extends over 16 amino acids. Germline V lookup: CDR1 SEHNR, CDR2 FQNEAQ (reference sequence). Ophthalmopathy-affected donors exhibited moderate-to-severe activity, CAS ≥3, NOSPECS ≥4, and duration under 3 months. Among the exclusions were patients with other autoimmune diseases, uncontrolled infections, pregnancy or lactation. It was on clinical symptoms, serum thyroxine, TRAb, thyroid ultrasound and orbital computed tomography that diagnosis relied. The TCR was taken from an adult man with Graves' ophthalmopathy. The specimen was peripheral blood. This chain uses TRBV7-9 with TRBJ2-7, with TRBD2 matching over 9 bases. The CDR3 DNA is TGTGCCAGCAGCTTAGGCCCAGCGGGGGGTGCCTACGAGCAGTGCTTC. Protein: CASSLGPAGGAYEQCF.